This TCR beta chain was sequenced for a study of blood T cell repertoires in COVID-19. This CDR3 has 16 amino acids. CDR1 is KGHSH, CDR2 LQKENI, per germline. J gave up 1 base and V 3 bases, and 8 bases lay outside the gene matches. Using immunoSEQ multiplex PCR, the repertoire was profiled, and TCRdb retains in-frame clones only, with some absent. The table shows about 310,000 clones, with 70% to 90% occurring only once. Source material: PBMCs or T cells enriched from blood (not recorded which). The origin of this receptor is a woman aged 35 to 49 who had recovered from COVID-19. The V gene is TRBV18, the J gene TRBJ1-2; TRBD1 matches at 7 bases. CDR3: CASSPLPGQHNYGYTF. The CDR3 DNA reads TGTGCCAGCTCACCTTTACCGGGACAGCATAACTATGGCTACACCTTC.